The 4 T cell receptor beta chains below were found in one sample sequenced in a study of cytomegalovirus exposure and HLA in healthy donors. Both 60 Vbeta primers and 13 Jbeta primers went into the PCR. The table came from immunoSEQ multiplex PCR; TCRdb's copy has only in-frame clones and leaves some out. The profile covers 90,000 to 150,000 clones, with roughly four fifths appearing a single time and about 16% taken by the ten largest. Sequencing input: PBMCs. Every receptor here comes from a man aged 45-60 years in good health and CMV-seropositive.

The chain combines TRBV7-9 with TRBJ2-7, with 7 positions matching TRBD1. The CDR3 runs 15 residues. Germline CDR1 reads SEHNR; CDR2 reads FQNEAQ (reference sequence). Unmatched junction bases numbered 9, after V lost 5 bases and J lost 2 bases. The CDR3 DNA sequence: TGTGCCAGCAGCCCCTCGACAGGGCCTACCTACGAGCAGTACTTC. It is translated as CASSPSTGPTYEQYF.

V and J are TRBV5-1 and TRBJ2-5; TRBD1 matches at 7 bases. Germline CDR1 is SGHRS and CDR2 is YFSETQ. The CDR3 has 16 amino acids. Trimming at V came to 0 bases and at J to 4 bases, leaving 9 bases not matched to a gene. The CDR3 coding sequence is TGCGCCAGCAGCTTGGGGACCGGGACAGCGGTAGAGACCCAGTACTTC. Amino acid sequence: CASSLGTGTAVETQYF.

The V gene is TRBV5-1, the J gene TRBJ2-3, with 8 bases identical to TRBD2. Germline CDR1 and CDR2: SGHRS and YFSETQ. CDR3 size: 15 residues. V was clipped by 1 base and J by 5 bases; unmatched bases: 6. In DNA form, the CDR3 reads TGCGCCAGCAGCTTGTCCGGGACTAGAGGAGATACGCAGTATTTT. Translation gives CASSLSGTRGDTQYF.

This chain joins TRBV15 and TRBJ2-7; the D gene is possibly TRBD1 (6 bases). V was cut by 3 bases and J by 1 base, with 7 bases left in between. The germline V gene has CDR1 LNHNV and CDR2 YYDKDF (reference sequence). There are 13 residues in the CDR3. The CDR3 sequence: CATSSGQSYEQYF. CDR3 nucleotides: TGTGCCACCAGCAGCGGACAGTCCTACGAGCAGTACTTC.